The 30 T cell receptor beta chains given below trace back to one sample, sequenced in a study of shared clonotypes between healthy human individuals. Assay: immunoSEQ multiplex PCR; the TCRdb copy retains only in-frame clones and omits some. This table has some 2,000,000 clones, roughly 94% appearing once. In the naive CD8 group, cells lacked CD45RO and were positively selected for CCR7, so terminally differentiated effector memory CD45RA+ cells were left out. The sample taken for sequencing was naive CD8+ T cells sorted from blood. These receptor sequences come from a man younger than 30 in good health.

The chain has TRBV7-6 and TRBJ1-6, with TRBD1 as a possible D gene (5 bases). CDR1 and CDR2 (germline): SGHVS, FNYEAQ. CDR3 length equals 17 residues. Deletions cut 5 bases from V and 0 bases from J, with 14 bases between. CDR3 coding DNA: TGTGCCAGCAGCCAGACAGTGCCGAGCTCCTATAATTCACCCCTCCACTTT. This encodes CASSQTVPSSYNSPLHF.

The rearrangement links TRBV4-1 to TRBJ1-2; D not resolved. Germline-derived CDR1 and CDR2 are MGHRA and YSYEKL. This CDR3 region has 14 residues. The V end lost 4 bases, the J end lost 1 base, and 10 bases lay between the germline ends. CDR3: CASSPPGNNYGYTF. In nucleotides, the CDR3 is TGCGCCAGCAGCCCCCCCGGGAATAACTATGGCTACACCTTC.

The genes are TRBV10-2 and TRBJ1-2; D remains ambiguous. V shed 8 bases and J shed 3 bases, with 16 bases lying between them. CDR1 and CDR2 (germline): WSHSY, SAAADI. The CDR3 extends over 14 amino acids. The CDR3 here is CASGRTSRDYGYTF. The CDR3 DNA reads TGCGCCAGCGGAAGGACGTCCCGGGACTATGGCTACACCTTC.

Turning to this clone: Other nucleotide sequences from this sample produce the same CDR3. V usage is TRBV7-2 and J usage is TRBJ1-1; the D is unclear. The CDR3 is 13 residues long. CDR1 and CDR2 from the germline V gene are SGHTA and FQGNSA. V was shortened by 3 bases and J by 2 bases, with 7 bases between the two germline ends. CDR3 amino acids: CASSFYGNTEAFF. The CDR3 DNA reads TGTGCCAGCAGCTTCTACGGTAACACTGAAGCTTTCTTT.

The chain carries TRBV13 and TRBJ2-1, with D possibly being TRBD1 (5 bases). V was clipped by 8 bases and J by 5 bases, with 16 bases between them. CDR3 size: 14 residues. Germline V gene data show CDR1 as PRHDT and CDR2 as FYEKMQ (reference sequence). The CDR3, as DNA: TGTGCCAGCGCCCCAGCGAACAGGAACAATGAGCAGTTCTTC. It encodes CASAPANRNNEQFF.

This clone was seen a handful of times. The rearrangement joins TRBV11-2 to TRBJ1-6; 11 bases line up with TRBD1. Germline CDR1 and CDR2: SGHAT and FQNNGV. V shed 4 bases and J 2 bases; nucleotides not matched to a gene: 10. The CDR3 is made up of 19 amino acids. CDR3 nucleotide sequence: TGTGCCAGCAGCTCAAGTTGGGGGACAGGGGGGACCTATAATTCACCCCTCCACTTT. Its translation: CASSSSWGTGGTYNSPLHF.

The V call is TRBV2, the J call TRBJ1-1; no clear D. The V and J ends lost 8 bases and 6 bases respectively, with 16 bases between them. Looked up from germline, CDR1 is SNHLY and CDR2 is FYNNEI. The CDR3 runs to 13 residues. The CDR3 sequence: CASSPDPSAEAFF. For the CDR3, the DNA is TGTGCCAGCTCCCCGGACCCGTCGGCTGAAGCTTTCTTT. The full variable domain, its missing parts supplied by reference TRBV2 and TRBJ1-1, is EPEVTQTPSHQVTQMGQEVILRCVPISNHLYFYWYRQILGQKVEFLVSFYNNEISEKSEIFDDQFSVERPDGSNFTLKIRSTKLEDSAMYFCASSPDPSAEAFFGQGTRLTVV.

CDR3 loop: CASSLGFTRQTEQYF. CDR3 DNA sequence: TGTGCCAGCAGCTTAGGGTTTACTAGACAGACCGAGCAGTACTTC. The chain employs TRBV7-8 and TRBJ2-7; D assignment may be TRBD1 or TRBD2 (5 bases each). Germline V gives CDR1 SGHVS, CDR2 FQNEAQ. V dropped 1 base and J dropped 6 bases, with 16 bases sitting between them. This CDR3 region has 15 residues.

The CDR3 loop reads CATSRGQEGNQETQYF. CDR3 nucleotide sequence: TGTGCCACCAGCAGAGGCCAGGAGGGCAACCAAGAGACCCAGTACTTC. The V and J genes are TRBV15 and TRBJ2-5; tentative D call: TRBD2 (6 bases). The CDR3 totals 16 residues. Between the trimmed V and J ends, which lost 1 base and 0 bases, there was a span of 12 bases. The germline CDR1 and CDR2 sequences are LNHNV and YYDKDF (reference sequence). The full variable domain, in which reference TRBV15 and TRBJ2-5 provide the parts outside the CDR3, is DAMVIQNPRYQVTQFGKPVTLSCSQTLNHNVMYWYQQKSSQAPKLLFHYYDKDFNNEADTPDNFQSRRPNTSFCFLDIRSPGLGDTAMYLCATSRGQEGNQETQYFGPGTRLLVL.

This clone appeared a single time. The V call is TRBV2, the J call TRBJ1-6, with 9 bases fitting TRBD1. Germline V CDR1 and CDR2: SNHLY, FYNNEI. There are 15 residues in the CDR3. Trimming removed 6 bases from V and 7 bases from J; junction bases left unmatched: 7. The CDR3 DNA reads TGTGCCAGCAGAGTCACAGGGGGCGGCAATTCACCCCTCCACTTT. Amino acid sequence: CASRVTGGGNSPLHF.

With respect to this clone: This specimen includes other DNA sequences encoding the same CDR3. This chain links TRBV4-1 with TRBJ2-3; no reliable D call. Trimming cost V 3 bases and J 3 bases, with 7 bases left between them. Germline V CDR1 and CDR2: MGHRA, YSYEKL. The CDR3 covers 13 residues. The CDR3 bases are TGCGCCAGCAGCCAGGTTGGAACAGATACGCAGTATTTT. Amino acid sequence: CASSQVGTDTQYF.

The chain's CDR3 is CASSLERFSYEQYF. CDR3 nucleotide sequence: TGTGCCAGCAGTTTAGAGCGTTTCTCCTACGAGCAGTACTTC. The V gene is TRBV27, the J gene TRBJ2-7; D remains ambiguous. The V end lost 2 bases, the J end lost 0 bases, and 8 bases lay between the germline ends. CDR1 is MNHEY and CDR2 is SMNVEV in the germline V gene (reference sequence). CDR3 length: 14 amino acids.

V and J are TRBV30 and TRBJ1-5, with 9 bases matching TRBD1. The V and J ends lost 4 bases and 5 bases, in that order; junction bases with no gene match: 9. There are 15 residues in the CDR3. Germline V gene data show CDR1 as GTSNPN and CDR2 as SVGIG (reference sequence). CDR3: CAWTSSGQGHQPQHF. The CDR3 DNA is TGTGCCTGGACCTCATCCGGACAGGGGCATCAGCCCCAGCATTTT.

The gene calls are TRBV6-1 and TRBJ2-7; D not resolved. Germline V gene data show CDR1 as MNHNS and CDR2 as SASEGT. Trimming cost V 3 bases and J 2 bases, with 8 bases left between them. The CDR3 consists of 13 residues. CDR3 loop: CASSDYNPYEQYF. The CDR3 bases are TGTGCCAGCAGTGACTACAACCCCTACGAGCAGTACTTC.

This chain joins TRBV7-2 and TRBJ2-2; D gene ambiguous. Trimming removed 1 base at V and 5 bases at J, with 8 bases between. This CDR3 is 14 amino acids long. From germline, CDR1 is SGHTA and CDR2 FQGNSA. This chain's CDR3 is CASSLEMRTGELFF. The CDR3 bases are TGTGCCAGCAGCTTAGAAATGAGGACCGGGGAGCTGTTTTTT.

The gene calls are TRBV4-3 and TRBJ2-7; D is undetermined. CDR1 is LGHNA, CDR2 YSLEER, per germline. The V gene lost 0 bases and the J gene lost 4 bases, with 16 bases spanning the gap. This CDR3 contains 16 residues. The CDR3: CASSQDLTEPVYEQYF. In nucleotides, the CDR3 is TGCGCCAGCAGCCAAGATTTAACAGAGCCCGTTTACGAGCAGTACTTC.

Comments on this clone: Additional DNA sequences in this sample encode the identical CDR3. This chain connects TRBV27 to TRBJ1-1; D perhaps matches TRBD1 (6 bases). There are 12 residues in the CDR3. V was trimmed by 6 bases and J by 1 base, leaving 6 bases between them. Per germline, CDR1 MNHEY and CDR2 SMNVEV (reference sequence). Here the CDR3 reads CASSRGNTEAFF. The CDR3 nucleotides read TGTGCCAGCAGCAGGGGGAACACTGAAGCTTTCTTT.

The V gene is TRBV7-9, the J gene TRBJ2-7; D is uncertain. This CDR3 region has 15 residues. Trimming shortened V by 1 base and J by 2 bases, and 12 bases separated the two germline ends. Germline lookup yields CDR1 SEHNR and CDR2 FQNEAQ (reference sequence). The CDR3 DNA follows: TGTGCCAGCAGCTTAGTGGCCAGGAATACCTACGAGCAGTACTTC. This gives the protein CASSLVARNTYEQYF.

The chain is built from TRBV27 and TRBJ1-3, with D unresolved. The V gene lost 2 bases and the J gene lost 0 bases, with 14 bases spanning the gap. In germline, CDR1 is MNHEY, CDR2 SMNVEV (reference sequence). CDR3 length: 17 residues. As DNA, the CDR3 is TGTGCCAGCAGTTTAAGTTCCCCATACCGCTCTGGAAACACCATATATTTT. It yields the protein CASSLSSPYRSGNTIYF.

V usage is TRBV5-6 and J usage is TRBJ2-1; 8 nucleotides agree with TRBD1. The CDR3 sequence is 16 residues long. Losses at the gene ends were 2 bases for V and 7 bases for J; bases not matched to a gene: 11. Germline V CDR1 and CDR2: SGHDT, YYEEEE. The CDR3 DNA follows: TGTGCCAGCAGCTTCGTGGACAGGGATGTGGTGAATGAGCAGTTCTTC. Translation gives CASSFVDRDVVNEQFF.

The J gene is TRBJ2-7, the V gene TRBV5-5; 9 bases fit TRBD1. CDR3 size: 15 residues. CDR1 is SGHKS and CDR2 is YYEKEE in the germline V gene (reference sequence). J gave up 3 bases and V 4 bases, and 8 bases lay outside the gene matches. The CDR3: CASSGPGQGVYEQYF. CDR3 bases: TGTGCCAGCAGCGGACCGGGACAGGGCGTCTACGAGCAGTACTTC.

This clone was detected only once. This chain links TRBV7-9 with TRBJ2-1, with D maybe TRBD2 (6 bases). Per germline, CDR1 SEHNR and CDR2 FQNEAQ (reference sequence). This CDR3 contains 17 residues. V lost 1 base and J lost 4, with 17 bases in between. The CDR3 DNA is TGTGCCAGCAGCTTAGTTATGGGGGGACCAAAGTACAATGAGCAGTTCTTC. This gives the protein CASSLVMGGPKYNEQFF.

The chain has TRBV11-1 and TRBJ2-5; tentatively, D is TRBD1 (5 bases). This CDR3 spans 13 amino acids. Germline V gives CDR1 SGHAT, CDR2 FQDESV (reference sequence). The V end was cut by 5 bases, the J end by 14 bases, with 21 bases between. The CDR3 loop reads CASSHGPFWGPYF. CDR3 sequence (DNA): TGTGCCAGCAGCCACGGGCCCTTTTGGGGCCCTTACTTC.

In its sample, this clone was seen a few times. The chain employs TRBV6-4 and TRBJ2-1, with 14 bases that match TRBD2. The germline CDR1 and CDR2 sequences are MRHNA and SNTAGT. J gave up 5 bases and V 5 bases, and 2 bases lay outside the gene matches. The CDR3 covers 15 residues. Written as DNA, the CDR3 is TGTGCCAGCAGTCGACTAGCGGGGGGGGACAATGAGCAGTTCTTC. Protein: CASSRLAGGDNEQFF.

This clone came up once. The chain has TRBV27 and TRBJ2-2, with TRBD2 matching 7 bases. V lost 5 bases, J lost 4 bases, and 13 bases stayed unmatched. There are 17 residues in the CDR3. Germline V gene lookup returns CDR1 MNHEY and CDR2 SMNVEV (reference sequence). Here the CDR3 reads CASSPFPSPGGTGELFF. Here the CDR3 DNA reads TGTGCCAGCAGTCCGTTCCCCTCCCCGGGGGGCACCGGGGAGCTGTTTTTT.

The chain employs TRBV7-9 and TRBJ1-1; possibly TRBD1 for D (5 bases). Per germline, CDR1 SEHNR and CDR2 FQNEAQ (reference sequence). This CDR3 is built from 13 residues. V lost 1 base and J 6 bases, leaving 9 bases between the germline ends. CDR3 coding DNA: TGTGCCAGCAGCTTAGGGACATCTCCTGAAGCTTTCTTT. This encodes CASSLGTSPEAFF.

The rearrangement links TRBV25-1 to TRBJ2-7, with TRBD1 matching 7 bases. Germline V gene data show CDR1 as MGHDK and CDR2 as SYGVNS. With 8 bases clipped from V and 1 base from J, the junction kept 5 bases outside the gene matches. This CDR3 spans 13 amino acids. The CDR3 region is CASPRDRSYEQYF. The CDR3 coding sequence is TGTGCCAGCCCCCGGGACAGATCCTACGAGCAGTACTTC.

This chain connects TRBV13 to TRBJ2-5, with a possible D match to TRBD2 (6 bases). Trimming removed 5 bases at V and 4 bases at J, with 11 bases between. This CDR3 is built from 13 residues. Germline V gives CDR1 PRHDT, CDR2 FYEKMQ (reference sequence). CDR3 in DNA: TGTGCCAGCAGCCCTACTAGCTTAGAGACCCAGTACTTC. Translating gives CASSPTSLETQYF.

V usage is TRBV6-5 and J usage is TRBJ2-7; the D is unclear. V shed 2 bases and J shed 2 bases, with 10 bases lying between them. The germline gives CDR1 MNHEY, CDR2 SVGAGI. The CDR3 consists of 14 residues. In DNA, the CDR3 is TGTGCCAGCAGTTACATCGGCAACCCCTACGAGCAGTACTTC. This translates into CASSYIGNPYEQYF.

The J gene is TRBJ2-7, the V gene TRBV9; TRBD1 agrees at 8 bases. The length of the CDR3 is 13 residues. Germline values: CDR1 SGDLS, CDR2 YYNGEE. The V gene end was trimmed by 7 bases and the J gene end by 4 bases; junction bases not matched to a gene: 7. The CDR3 sequence: CASGQGNWYEQYF. The CDR3 coding sequence is TGTGCCAGCGGACAGGGCAATTGGTACGAGCAGTACTTC.